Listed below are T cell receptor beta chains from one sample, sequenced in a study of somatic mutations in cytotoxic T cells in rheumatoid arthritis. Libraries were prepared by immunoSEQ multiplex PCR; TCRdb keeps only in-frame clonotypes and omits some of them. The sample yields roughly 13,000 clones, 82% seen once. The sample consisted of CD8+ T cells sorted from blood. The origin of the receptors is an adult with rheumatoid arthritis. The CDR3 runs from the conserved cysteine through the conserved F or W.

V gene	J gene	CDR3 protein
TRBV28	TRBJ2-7	CASSSRQGRFGYEQYF
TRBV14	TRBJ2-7	CASSQDLVGSYEQYF
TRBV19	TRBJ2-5	CASSINTGGLPAGTQYF
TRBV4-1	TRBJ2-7	CASSHTPNRDSYEQYF
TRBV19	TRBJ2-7	CASSIVGSSYEQYF
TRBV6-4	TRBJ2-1	CASSARDNSYNEQFF
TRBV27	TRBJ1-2	CASALTGGLPNYGYTF
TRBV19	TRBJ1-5	CAGSHTANQPQHF
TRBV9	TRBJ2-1	CASSPGLAGGLSYNEQFF
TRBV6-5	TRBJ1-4	CASSYGRTMEKLFF
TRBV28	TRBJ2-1	CASSTSASGEYNEQFF
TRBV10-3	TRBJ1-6	CAIQTGGGSPLHF
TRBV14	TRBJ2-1	CASSQDVNPDEQFF
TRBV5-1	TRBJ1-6	CASSQDRSRANNSPLHF
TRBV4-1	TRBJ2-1	CASSQSSGTPGIQFF
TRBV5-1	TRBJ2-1	CASSLHSMNEQFF
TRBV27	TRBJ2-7	CASSLSQGKPYEQYF
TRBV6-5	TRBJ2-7	CASSYSTSGGDQYF
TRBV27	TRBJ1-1	CASSFGGGGTEAFF
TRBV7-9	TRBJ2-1	CASSFRPTQFF
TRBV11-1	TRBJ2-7	CASSHSGRVDEQYF
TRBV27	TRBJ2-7	CASSTGGAYEQYF
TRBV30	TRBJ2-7	CAWGSGGSEQYF
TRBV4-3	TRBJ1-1	CASSRGHRKNTEAFF
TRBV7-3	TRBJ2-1	CASSNGGGYEQFF
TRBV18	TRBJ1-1	CASSPTGQGNTEAFF
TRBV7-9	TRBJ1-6	CASSPPQGDNSPLHF
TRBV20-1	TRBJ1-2	CSASIQGGYTF
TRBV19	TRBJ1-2	CASSTGTEIYGYTF
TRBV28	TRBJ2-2	CASRPGTGDTGELFF
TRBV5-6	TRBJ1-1	CASSLIRGTEAFF
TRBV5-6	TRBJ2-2	CASSLTQLGNTGELFF
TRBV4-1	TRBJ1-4	CASSPIRGTEKLFF
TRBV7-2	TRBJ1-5	CASSLGGGNQPQHF
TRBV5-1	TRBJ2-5	CASSPGQRETQYF
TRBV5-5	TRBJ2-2	CASSFPSGELFF
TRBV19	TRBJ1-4	CASSKWTVSTNEKLFF
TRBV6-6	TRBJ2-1	CASSYPRRGGNEQFF
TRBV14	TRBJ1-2	CASSKGGGAYYGYTF
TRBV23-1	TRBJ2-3	CASSHPVRGTQTDTQYF
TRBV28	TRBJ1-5	CASTLGIVQPQHF
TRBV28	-	CASKEAANFVEQYF
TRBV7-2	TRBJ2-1	CASSLPQGQQFF
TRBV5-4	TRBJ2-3	CASSLTDTQYF
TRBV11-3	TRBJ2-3	CASSFAGSLDTQYF
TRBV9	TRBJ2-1	CASSSGTSGGYNEQFF
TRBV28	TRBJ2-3	CASSLLLAVKSTDTQYF
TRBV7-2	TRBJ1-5	CASSSSDRGGLGNQPQHF
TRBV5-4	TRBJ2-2	CASSGTGELFF
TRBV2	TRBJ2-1	CASPPHSGSYNEQFF
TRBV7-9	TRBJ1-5	CASSLDRPDQPQHF
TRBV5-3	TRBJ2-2	CARSEIPKTLWRTGELFF
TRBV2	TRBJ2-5	CATAGWGTLQETQYF
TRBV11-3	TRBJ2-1	CASSLSSGYPYNEQFF